This T cell receptor beta chain was profiled in a study of blood T cell repertoires in COVID-19. The Seattle site enrolled patients during active infection and followed them longitudinally. Data came from immunoSEQ multiplex PCR; TCRdb stores just in-frame clones and leaves some out. The sample has some 350,000 clones, 88% seen once. Between the trimmed V and J ends, which lost 4 bases and 2 bases, there was a span of 15 bases. This CDR3 has 15 amino acids. The V gene's germline CDR1 is SGHRS and CDR2 YFSETQ. The rearrangement links TRBV5-1 to TRBJ2-5, with a weak D call TRBD2 (6 bases). The sequenced sample was peripheral blood. The sequence was collected from a woman in her 70s with COVID-19, enrolled during active disease. The CDR3 sequence: CASSLASIPQETQYF. CDR3 sequence (DNA): TGCGCCAGCAGCCTAGCGTCAATACCTCAAGAGACCCAGTACTTC.